The 30 T cell receptor beta chains in this list originate from one sample, sequenced in a study of shared T cell receptors in the human thymus. Using immunoSEQ multiplex PCR, the repertoire was profiled, and TCRdb retains in-frame clones only, with some absent. The repertoire includes about 380,000 clones, approximately 95% of them detected once, and around 0.018% sits in the top ten. Sequenced: thymocytes. The origin of the receptors is a human donor.

The chain employs TRBV7-2 and TRBJ2-5, with 8 nucleotides matching TRBD1. This CDR3 is built from 16 residues. Losses at the gene ends were 5 bases for V and 5 bases for J; bases not matched to a gene: 13. The germline CDR1 and CDR2 sequences are SGHTA and FQGNSA. The CDR3 DNA follows: TGTGCCAGCAGCCCTCGACGGACAGGGAAATGGGAGACCCAGTACTTC. Amino acids: CASSPRRTGKWETQYF.

This sequence joins TRBV25-1 and TRBJ2-7, with a tentative D call TRBD1 (6 bases). V was cut by 1 base and J by 2 bases, with 9 bases left in between. Germline V lookup: CDR1 MGHDK, CDR2 SYGVNS. The CDR3 length is 14 residues. The CDR3 coding sequence is TGTGCCAGCAGTGAATTAGGGGACACCTACGAGCAGTACTTC. Its protein product is CASSELGDTYEQYF.

This chain connects TRBV11-3 to TRBJ2-1; 8 bases fit TRBD2. The trim removed 3 bases at V and 7 bases at J, leaving 8 bases unmatched. There are 15 residues in the CDR3. Germline V CDR1 and CDR2: SGHNT, YENEEA. The DNA for the CDR3 is TGTGCCAGCAGCTTTACGGGAGGGGGGAGAAATGAGCAGTTCTTC. Its translation is CASSFTGGGRNEQFF.

The chain recombines TRBV7-6 with TRBJ1-1; D is unclear. CDR1 and CDR2 from the germline V gene are SGHVS and FNYEAQ. This CDR3 has 14 residues. V was pared by 2 bases and J by 1 base, with 8 bases between. The CDR3 nucleotides read TGTGCCAGCAGCTTACGCGCAGCGAACACTGAAGCTTTCTTT. Amino acids: CASSLRAANTEAFF.

J is TRBJ2-7 and V is TRBV7-9; 10 bases match TRBD2. V lost 3 bases and J lost 2; bases outside the gene matches: 7. CDR1 SEHNR and CDR2 FQNEAQ come from the germline V gene (reference sequence). This CDR3 spans 16 amino acids. CDR3 loop: CASSFWTSGYAYEQYF. The CDR3 DNA sequence: TGTGCCAGCAGCTTTTGGACTAGCGGTTACGCCTACGAGCAGTACTTC. The complete variable domain, with remaining parts taken from reference TRBV7-9 and TRBJ2-7, reads DTGVSQNPRHKITKRGQNVTFRCDPISEHNRLYWYRQTLGQGPEFLTYFQNEAQLEKSRLLSDRFSAERPKGSFSTLEIQRTEQGDSAMYLCASSFWTSGYAYEQYFGPGTRLTVT.

The chain couples TRBV4-3 to TRBJ2-7; TRBD2 matches at 8 bases. Germline V gives CDR1 LGHNA, CDR2 YSLEER. V dropped 0 bases and J dropped 0; count of bases not matched to a gene: 7. The CDR3 loop spans 17 amino acids. DNA for the CDR3: TGCGCCAGCAGCCAAGAGAGGTCCGGGACTAGCTCCTACGAGCAGTACTTC. Translated: CASSQERSGTSSYEQYF.

The V and J genes are TRBV7-2 and TRBJ2-6; D is perhaps TRBD1 (5 bases). The V and J ends lost 4 bases and 0 bases respectively, with 19 bases between them. This CDR3 contains 19 residues. Germline V lookup: CDR1 SGHTA, CDR2 FQGNSA. CDR3 sequence reads: CASSYPGAAAVSGANVLTF. The CDR3 DNA reads as TGTGCCAGCAGCTACCCTGGGGCGGCCGCCGTCTCTGGGGCCAACGTCCTGACTTTC. Complete variable domain (other parts from reference TRBV7-2 and TRBJ2-6): GAGVSQSPSNKVTEKGKDVELRCDPISGHTALYWYRQSLGQGLEFLIYFQGNSAPDKSGLPSDRFSAERTGGSVSTLTIQRTQQEDSAVYLCASSYPGAAAVSGANVLTFGAGSRLTVL.

This chain connects TRBV19 to TRBJ2-7; 7 bases are a match to TRBD1. CDR3 length: 14 residues. The V segment lost 0 bases and the J segment 3 bases; nucleotides outside the gene matches: 2. Germline V gene sequence: CDR1 LNHDA, CDR2 SQIVND (reference sequence). The CDR3 spells CASSIDRGNYEQYF. The CDR3, as DNA: TGTGCCAGTAGTATAGACAGGGGGAACTACGAGCAGTACTTC.

The rearrangement uses TRBV10-2 and TRBJ1-3; possibly TRBD1 for D (6 bases). Between the trimmed V and J ends, which lost 2 bases and 7 bases, there was a span of 21 bases. This CDR3 has 17 amino acids. Germline V gene lookup returns CDR1 WSHSY and CDR2 SAAADI. DNA for the CDR3: TGCGCCAGCAGTGAGATACCGACAGGACCCTTCTTGAACACCATATATTTT. Amino acids: CASSEIPTGPFLNTIYF.

The chain carries TRBV15 and TRBJ2-2; D gene uncertain. Trimming took off 9 bases at V and 0 bases at J, with 17 bases between the two ends. Germline V gene lookup returns CDR1 LNHNV and CDR2 YYDKDF (reference sequence). The CDR3 consists of 16 residues. The DNA of the CDR3 is TGTGCCACGTCTGGCGGCAGGCTCACGAACACCGGGGAGCTGTTTTTT. This sequence encodes CATSGGRLTNTGELFF.

The chain recombines TRBV10-3 with TRBJ2-1; possibly TRBD2 for D (7 bases). Germline loops: CDR1 ENHRY, CDR2 SYGVKD. There are 16 residues in the CDR3. Trimming removed 5 bases from V and 0 bases from J, with 14 bases in between. The CDR3 DNA reads TGTGCCATCAGTCCTGGGGGCGGGAGCTCCTACAATGAGCAGTTCTTC. Translating gives CAISPGGGSSYNEQFF.

This clone was seen once. V usage is TRBV4-1 and J usage is TRBJ2-1; possible D gene TRBD2, 5 bases. Trimming removed 3 bases at V and 0 bases at J, with 9 bases between. CDR3 length: 15 residues. CDR1 MGHRA and CDR2 YSYEKL come from the germline V gene. The CDR3 sequence: CASSHGITSYNEQFF. CDR3 DNA: TGCGCCAGCAGCCACGGGATAACCTCCTACAATGAGCAGTTCTTC.

The chain has TRBV28 and TRBJ2-1; 11 bases are shared with TRBD2. The ends lost 2 bases at V and 3 bases at J; junction bases unmatched: 6. The V gene's germline CDR1 is MDHEN and CDR2 SYDVKM. There are 17 residues in the CDR3. The CDR3 DNA follows: TGTGCCAGCAGTTTAGTAGCGGGAGGGCCAATCTACAATGAGCAGTTCTTC. Protein product: CASSLVAGGPIYNEQFF.

The rearrangement uses TRBV29-1 and TRBJ2-7; tentative D call: TRBD1 (6 bases). V was trimmed by 4 bases and J by 3 bases, leaving 10 bases between them. Germline V lookup: CDR1 SQVTM, CDR2 ANQGSEA. This CDR3 region has 12 residues. The CDR3 DNA is TGCAGCGTTGGACAGGTAATCTACGAGCAGTACTTC. As protein: CSVGQVIYEQYF.

This rearrangement joins TRBV6-4 to TRBJ2-5; 11 positions agree with TRBD2. CDR3 length: 17 amino acids. J was trimmed by 5 bases and V by 1 base; bases with no gene match: 9. Germline assignment: CDR1 MRHNA and CDR2 SNTAGT. CDR3 in amino acids: CASSDCLAGGVRETQYF. DNA for the CDR3: TGTGCCAGCAGTGACTGCCTAGCGGGAGGAGTGCGCGAGACCCAGTACTTC.

The chain carries TRBV19 and TRBJ2-2, with TRBD2 identical over 11 bases. The V segment lost 4 bases and the J segment 6 bases; nucleotides outside the gene matches: 10. The CDR3 contains 17 residues. Per the germline V gene, CDR1 is LNHDA and CDR2 is SQIVND (reference sequence). This CDR3 reads CASSRNTSGSFSGELFF. The CDR3, as DNA: TGTGCCAGTAGTAGAAATACTAGCGGGAGTTTCTCCGGGGAGCTGTTTTTT.

The rearrangement uses TRBV20-1 and TRBJ2-7; TRBD2 is a possible D gene (6 bases). CDR3 length equals 11 residues. Deletions cut 3 bases from V and 6 bases from J, with 9 bases between. The germline gives CDR1 DFQATT, CDR2 SNEGSKA (reference sequence). CDR3 nucleotide sequence: TGCAGTGCTAGTGTGGGGGGCGAGCAGTACTTC. It specifies CSASVGGEQYF.

The chain's CDR3 is CASRGSEGLNEKLFF. The CDR3 DNA is TGTGCCAGCAGGGGATCGGAGGGTCTAAATGAAAAACTGTTTTTT. The chain uses TRBV28 and TRBJ1-4; the D is unclear. Trimming left V 6 bases short and J 5 bases short, with 16 bases between. Germline V gives CDR1 MDHEN, CDR2 SYDVKM. The CDR3 runs 15 residues.

The V gene is TRBV30, the J gene TRBJ1-2, with D unresolved. CDR3 length: 12 residues. The V end was cut by 2 bases, the J end by 11 bases, with 15 bases between. Germline V CDR1 and CDR2: GTSNPN, SVGIG (reference sequence). Here the CDR3 DNA reads TGTGCCTGGAGTATATCTCGTCCCAGTTACACCTTC. Protein sequence: CAWSISRPSYTF.

The genes are TRBV27 and TRBJ2-4; 9 bases line up with TRBD1. The germline V gene has CDR1 MNHEY and CDR2 SMNVEV (reference sequence). This CDR3 is 13 amino acids long. Trimming at V came to 0 bases and at J to 15 bases, leaving 6 bases not matched to a gene. CDR3 DNA sequence: TGTGCCAGCAGTTTATCTGGGACAGGGTGGCTGTACTTC. It is translated as CASSLSGTGWLYF.

This clone was seen more than once but under ten times. This chain links TRBV6-5 with TRBJ2-7, with D possibly being TRBD1 (5 bases). The germline V and J ends were trimmed by 2 bases and 0 bases, with 8 bases remaining between them. This CDR3 spans 14 amino acids. Germline V gene data show CDR1 as MNHEY and CDR2 as SVGAGI. CDR3 DNA: TGTGCCAGCAGTTACGCAGGGTCCTCCTACGAGCAGTACTTC. Protein: CASSYAGSSYEQYF.

Details on this clone: The germline gene is not matched at one end of the junction; a read error may be the cause. The V and J genes are TRBV7-2 and TRBJ2-1; possibly TRBD2 for D (6 bases). This CDR3 has 16 amino acids. The germline V gene has CDR1 SGHTA and CDR2 FQGNSA. In nucleotides, the CDR3 is TGTGCCAGCAGCTTACGACTAGGGAGCGCCTACAGTGAGCAGTTCTTC. Amino acids: CASSLRLGSAYSEQFF.

The chain has TRBV9 and TRBJ2-7, with D possibly TRBD2 on 6 matching bases. This CDR3 is 14 amino acids long. Germline values: CDR1 SGDLS, CDR2 YYNGEE. Trimming pared 6 bases from V and 7 bases from J, leaving 20 bases between. The CDR3 is CASTVGSHGGEQYF. For the CDR3, the DNA is TGTGCCAGCACCGTGGGGAGTCACGGGGGAGAGCAGTACTTC.

CDR3 in DNA: TGTGCCAGCAGTTTATCGAACCGGGACAGGCAGTACTTC. Translation: CASSLSNRDRQYF. The chain uses TRBV27 and TRBJ2-5; 8 bases fit TRBD1. V lost 0 bases, J lost 11 bases, and 5 bases stayed unmatched. CDR1 and CDR2 from the germline V gene are MNHEY and SMNVEV (reference sequence). This CDR3 is built from 13 residues.

J is TRBJ1-1 and V is TRBV6-5, with D perhaps matching TRBD1 (5 bases). Germline V CDR1 and CDR2: MNHEY, SVGAGI. Deletions cut 1 base from V and 3 bases from J, with 15 bases between. This CDR3 has 16 amino acids. The CDR3 here is CASSYFPGPPYTEAFF. CDR3 nucleotides: TGTGCCAGCAGTTACTTTCCGGGGCCCCCTTACACTGAAGCTTTCTTT.

J is TRBJ2-1 and V is TRBV2; D remains unclear. With 4 bases removed from V and 0 bases from J, the gap between germline ends came to 16 bases. The CDR3 is made up of 17 amino acids. Germline lookup yields CDR1 SNHLY and CDR2 FYNNEI. The CDR3 DNA sequence: TGTGCCAGCAGTGCCCTGGCGAGGCTCAGCTCCTACAATGAGCAGTTCTTC. This codes for CASSALARLSSYNEQFF. The variable domain in full, completed from reference TRBV2 and TRBJ2-1, reads EPEVTQTPSHQVTQMGQEVILRCVPISNHLYFYWYRQILGQKVEFLVSFYNNEISEKSEIFDDQFSVERPDGSNFTLKIRSTKLEDSAMYFCASSALARLSSYNEQFFGPGTRLTVL.

The J gene is TRBJ1-4, the V gene TRBV2; 7 bases are shared with TRBD1. This CDR3 region has 13 residues. The V gene's germline CDR1 is SNHLY and CDR2 FYNNEI. After removal of 10 bases from V and 2 bases from J, the junction contained 4 bases not matched to a gene. The CDR3 region has the DNA TGTGCCACCAAACAGGGGACTAATGAAAAACTGTTTTTT. It translates to CATKQGTNEKLFF.

The chain recombines TRBV6-6 with TRBJ1-6; D gene ambiguous. Germline CDR1 is MNHNY and CDR2 is SVGAGI (reference sequence). The CDR3 spans 16 residues. The germline V and J ends were trimmed by 2 bases and 0 bases, with 8 bases remaining between them. The DNA for the CDR3 is TGTGCCAGCAGTTACGACCCCAGCTCCTATAATTCACCCCTCCACTTT. Protein product: CASSYDPSSYNSPLHF.

The chain joins TRBV27 to TRBJ2-3; 7 nucleotides align to TRBD2. Trimming removed 2 bases from V and 4 bases from J; junction bases left unmatched: 6. This CDR3 is 15 amino acids long. Per the germline V gene, CDR1 is MNHEY and CDR2 is SMNVEV (reference sequence). The CDR3 bases are TGTGCCAGCAGTTTAGGTGGCGGGAGCGCAGATACGCAGTATTTT. Protein: CASSLGGGSADTQYF.

This chain uses TRBV18 with TRBJ2-1; 11 bases agree with TRBD1. This CDR3 contains 17 residues. After removal of 2 bases from V and 5 bases from J, the junction contained 8 bases not matched to a gene. Germline loops: CDR1 KGHSH, CDR2 LQKENI. The CDR3 reads CASSPGQGAHHHNEQFF. CDR3 coding DNA: TGTGCCAGCTCACCAGGACAGGGGGCGCATCACCACAATGAGCAGTTCTTC.